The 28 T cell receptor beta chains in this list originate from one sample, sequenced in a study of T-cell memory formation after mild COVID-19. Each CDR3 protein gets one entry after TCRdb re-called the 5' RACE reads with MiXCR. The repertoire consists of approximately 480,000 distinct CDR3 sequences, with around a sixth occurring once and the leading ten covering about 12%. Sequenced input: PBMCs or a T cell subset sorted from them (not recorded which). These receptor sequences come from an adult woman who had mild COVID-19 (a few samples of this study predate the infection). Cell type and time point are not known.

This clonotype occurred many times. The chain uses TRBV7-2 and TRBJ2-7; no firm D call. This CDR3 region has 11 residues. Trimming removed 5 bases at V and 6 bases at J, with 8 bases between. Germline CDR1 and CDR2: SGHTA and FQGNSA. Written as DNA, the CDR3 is TGTGCCAGCAGCCTAGACCTCGAGCAGTACTTC. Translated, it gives CASSLDLEQYF. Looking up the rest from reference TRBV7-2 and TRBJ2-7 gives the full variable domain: GAGVSQSPSNKVTEKGKDVELRCDPISGHTALYWYRQSLGQGLEFLIYFQGNSAPDKSGLPSDRFSAERTGGSVSTLTIQRTQQEDSAVYLCASSLDLEQYFGPGTRLTVT.

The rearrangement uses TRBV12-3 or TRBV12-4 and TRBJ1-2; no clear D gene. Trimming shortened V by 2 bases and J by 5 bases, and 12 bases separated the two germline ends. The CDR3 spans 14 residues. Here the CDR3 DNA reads TGTGCCAGCAGTTTAAGGCATGCGAATTATGGCTACACCTTC. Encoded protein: CASSLRHANYGYTF.

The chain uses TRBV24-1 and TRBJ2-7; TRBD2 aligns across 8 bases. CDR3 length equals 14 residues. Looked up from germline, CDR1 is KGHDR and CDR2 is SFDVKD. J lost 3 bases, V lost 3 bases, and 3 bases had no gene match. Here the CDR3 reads CATSDPTSGYEQYF. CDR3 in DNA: TGTGCCACCAGTGATCCTACTAGCGGCTACGAGCAGTACTTC.

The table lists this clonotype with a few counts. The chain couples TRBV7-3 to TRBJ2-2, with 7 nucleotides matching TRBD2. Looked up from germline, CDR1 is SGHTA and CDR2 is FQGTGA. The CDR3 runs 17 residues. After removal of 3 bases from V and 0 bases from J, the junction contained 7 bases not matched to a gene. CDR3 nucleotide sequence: TGTGCCAGCAGCTTTCAGGCTAGCGGCCCGAACACCGGGGAGCTGTTTTTT. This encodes CASSFQASGPNTGELFF. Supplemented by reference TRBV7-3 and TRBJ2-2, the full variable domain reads GAGVSQTPSNKVTEKGKYVELRCDPISGHTALYWYRQSLGQGPEFLIYFQGTGAADDSGLPNDRFFAVRPEGSVSTLKIQRTERGDSAVYLCASSFQASGPNTGELFFGEGSRLTVL.

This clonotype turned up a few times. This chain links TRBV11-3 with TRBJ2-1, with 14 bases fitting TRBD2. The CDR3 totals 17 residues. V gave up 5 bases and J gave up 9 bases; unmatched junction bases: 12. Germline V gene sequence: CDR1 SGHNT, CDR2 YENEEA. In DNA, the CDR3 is TGTGCCAGCAGCCAGGGGGGACTAGCGGGAGATATTGGTGAGCAGTTCTTC. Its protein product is CASSQGGLAGDIGEQFF.

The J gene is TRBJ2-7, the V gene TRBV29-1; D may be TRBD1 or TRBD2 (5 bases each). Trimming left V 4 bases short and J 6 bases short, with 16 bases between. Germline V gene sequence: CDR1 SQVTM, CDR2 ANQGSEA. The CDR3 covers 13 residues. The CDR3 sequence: CSVGGPGPREQYF. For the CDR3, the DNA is TGCAGCGTTGGGGGACCCGGGCCTCGCGAGCAGTACTTC.

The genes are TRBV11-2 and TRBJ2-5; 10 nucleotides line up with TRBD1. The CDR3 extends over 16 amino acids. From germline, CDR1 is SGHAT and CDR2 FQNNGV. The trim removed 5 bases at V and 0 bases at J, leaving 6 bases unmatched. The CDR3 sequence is CASSQVGTGDQETQYF. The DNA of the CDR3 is TGTGCCAGCAGCCAAGTCGGGACAGGGGACCAAGAGACCCAGTACTTC.

The CDR3: CASSLNMVGNTEAFF. CDR3 nucleotide sequence: TGTGCCAGCAGCTTGAATATGGTCGGGAACACTGAAGCTTTCTTT. This rearrangement joins TRBV5-5 to TRBJ1-1; no firm D call. Germline loops: CDR1 SGHKS, CDR2 YYEKEE (reference sequence). The CDR3 totals 15 residues. The ends were cut back, 1 base at V and 1 base at J, with 11 bases in the middle.

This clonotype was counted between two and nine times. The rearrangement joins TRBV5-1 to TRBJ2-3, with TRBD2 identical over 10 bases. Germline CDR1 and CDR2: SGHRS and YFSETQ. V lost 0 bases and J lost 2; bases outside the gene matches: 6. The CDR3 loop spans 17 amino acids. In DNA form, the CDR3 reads TGCGCCAGCAGCTTGGCCGGACTAGCGGACTCCACAGATACGCAGTATTTT. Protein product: CASSLAGLADSTDTQYF. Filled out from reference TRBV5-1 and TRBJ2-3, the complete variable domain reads KAGVTQTPRYLIKTRGQQVTLSCSPISGHRSVSWYQQTPGQGLQFLFEYFSETQRNKGNFPGRFSGRQFSNSRSEMNVSTLELGDSALYLCASSLAGLADSTDTQYFGPGTRLTVL.

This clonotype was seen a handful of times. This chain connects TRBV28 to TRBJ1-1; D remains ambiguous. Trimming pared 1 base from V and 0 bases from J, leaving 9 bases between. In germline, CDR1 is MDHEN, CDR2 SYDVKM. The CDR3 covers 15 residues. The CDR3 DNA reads TGTGCCAGCAGTTTATTGGCAGTTTTGAACACTGAAGCTTTCTTT. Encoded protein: CASSLLAVLNTEAFF.

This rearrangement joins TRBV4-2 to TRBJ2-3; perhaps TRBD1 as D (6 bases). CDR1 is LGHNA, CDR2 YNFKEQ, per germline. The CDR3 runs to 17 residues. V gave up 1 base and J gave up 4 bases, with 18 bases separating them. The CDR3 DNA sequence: TGTGCCAGCAGCCAAGGGGCGGGTGGGGGCAGGTCAGATACGCAGTATTTT. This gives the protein CASSQGAGGGRSDTQYF.

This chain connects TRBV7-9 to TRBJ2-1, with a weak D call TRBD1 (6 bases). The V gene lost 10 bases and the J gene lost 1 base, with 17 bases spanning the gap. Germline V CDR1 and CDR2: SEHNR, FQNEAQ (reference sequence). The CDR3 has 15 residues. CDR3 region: CATSPTGSSYNEQFF. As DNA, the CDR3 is TGTGCCACCTCTCCCACAGGGAGTTCCTACAATGAGCAGTTCTTC.

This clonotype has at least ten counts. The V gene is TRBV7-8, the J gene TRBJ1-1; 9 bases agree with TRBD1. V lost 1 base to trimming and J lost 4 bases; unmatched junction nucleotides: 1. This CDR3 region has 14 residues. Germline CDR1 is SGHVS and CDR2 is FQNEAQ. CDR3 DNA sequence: TGTGCCAGCAGCTTAGGGGACAGGGTCACTGAAGCTTTCTTT. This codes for CASSLGDRVTEAFF.

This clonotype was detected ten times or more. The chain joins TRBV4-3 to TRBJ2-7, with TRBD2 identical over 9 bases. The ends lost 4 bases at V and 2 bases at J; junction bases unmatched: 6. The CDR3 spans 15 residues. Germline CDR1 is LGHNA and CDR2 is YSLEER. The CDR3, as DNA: TGCGCCAGCAGCCCCGGTCTAGCGGGAACCTACGAGCAGTACTTC. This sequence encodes CASSPGLAGTYEQYF.

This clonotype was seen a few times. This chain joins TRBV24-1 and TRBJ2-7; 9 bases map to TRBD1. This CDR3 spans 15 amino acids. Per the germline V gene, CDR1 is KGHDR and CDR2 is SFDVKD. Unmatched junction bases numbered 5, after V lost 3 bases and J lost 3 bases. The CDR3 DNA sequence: TGTGCCACCAGTGATGCCAGGGACAGGGACTACGAGCAGTACTTC. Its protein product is CATSDARDRDYEQYF.

CDR3 loop: CSARGLAGGETQYF. The CDR3 nucleotides read TGCAGTGCTAGAGGTTTGGCAGGGGGAGAGACCCAGTACTTC. The gene calls are TRBV20-1 and TRBJ2-5; 7 bases match TRBD1. The germline CDR1 and CDR2 sequences are DFQATT and SNEGSKA (reference sequence). This CDR3 region has 14 residues. J lost 4 bases, V lost 1 base, and 6 bases had no gene match.

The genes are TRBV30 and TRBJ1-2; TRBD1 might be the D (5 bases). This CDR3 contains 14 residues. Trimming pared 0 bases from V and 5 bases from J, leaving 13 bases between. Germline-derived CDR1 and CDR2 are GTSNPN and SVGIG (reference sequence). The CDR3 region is CAWSVPGPGYGYTF. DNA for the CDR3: TGTGCCTGGAGTGTACCGGGACCAGGTTATGGCTACACCTTC. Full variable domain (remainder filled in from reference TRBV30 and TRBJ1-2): SQTIHQWPATLVQPVGSPLSLECTVEGTSNPNLYWYRQAAGRGLQLLFYSVGIGQISSEVPQNLSASRPQDRQFILSSKKLLLSDSGFYLCAWSVPGPGYGYTFGSGTRLTVV.

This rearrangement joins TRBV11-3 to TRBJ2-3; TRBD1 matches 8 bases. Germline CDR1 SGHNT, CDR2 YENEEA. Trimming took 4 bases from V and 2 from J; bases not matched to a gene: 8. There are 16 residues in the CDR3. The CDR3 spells CASSSRPGQATDTQYF. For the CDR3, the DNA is TGTGCCAGCAGCTCGAGGCCGGGACAGGCCACAGATACGCAGTATTTT. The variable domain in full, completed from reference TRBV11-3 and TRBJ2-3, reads EAGVVQSPRYKIIEKKQPVAFWCNPISGHNTLYWYLQNLGQGPELLIRYENEEAVDDSQLPKDRFSAERLKGVDSTLKIQPAELGDSAVYLCASSSRPGQATDTQYFGPGTRLTVL.

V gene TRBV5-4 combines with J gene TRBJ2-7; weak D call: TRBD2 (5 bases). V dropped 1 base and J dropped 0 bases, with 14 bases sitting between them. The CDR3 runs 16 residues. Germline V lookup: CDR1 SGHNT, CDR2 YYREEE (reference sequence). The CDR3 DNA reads TGTGCCAGCAGCTTGTACAAAGGGAGAAGCTCCTACGAGCAGTACTTC. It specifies CASSLYKGRSSYEQYF.

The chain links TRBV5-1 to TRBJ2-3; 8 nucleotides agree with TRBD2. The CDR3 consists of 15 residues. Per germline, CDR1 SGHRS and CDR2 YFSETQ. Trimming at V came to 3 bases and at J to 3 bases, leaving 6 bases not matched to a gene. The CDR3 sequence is CASSSNGGATDTQYF. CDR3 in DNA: TGCGCCAGCAGCTCCAACGGGGGGGCGACAGATACGCAGTATTTT. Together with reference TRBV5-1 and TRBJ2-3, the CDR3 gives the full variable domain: KAGVTQTPRYLIKTRGQQVTLSCSPISGHRSVSWYQQTPGQGLQFLFEYFSETQRNKGNFPGRFSGRQFSNSRSEMNVSTLELGDSALYLCASSSNGGATDTQYFGPGTRLTVL.

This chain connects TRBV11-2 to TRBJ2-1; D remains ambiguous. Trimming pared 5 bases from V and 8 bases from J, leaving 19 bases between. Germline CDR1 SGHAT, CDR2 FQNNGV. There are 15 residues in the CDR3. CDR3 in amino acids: CASSIQSELYDEQFF. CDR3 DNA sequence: TGTGCCAGCAGCATACAATCAGAGCTTTACGATGAGCAGTTCTTC.

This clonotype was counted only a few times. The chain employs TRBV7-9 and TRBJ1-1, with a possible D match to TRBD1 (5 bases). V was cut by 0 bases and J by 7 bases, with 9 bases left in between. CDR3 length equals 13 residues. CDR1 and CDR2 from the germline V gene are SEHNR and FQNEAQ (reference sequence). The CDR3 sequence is CASSLATALEAFF. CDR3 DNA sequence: TGTGCCAGCAGCTTAGCGACAGCACTTGAAGCTTTCTTT.

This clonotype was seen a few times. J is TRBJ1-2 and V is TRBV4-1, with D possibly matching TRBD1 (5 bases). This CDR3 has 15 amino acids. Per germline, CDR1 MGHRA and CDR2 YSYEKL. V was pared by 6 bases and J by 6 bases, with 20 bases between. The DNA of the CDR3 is TGCGCCAGCAGATACCGGGACCCAGGCCAAGATGGCTACACCTTC. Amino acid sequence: CASRYRDPGQDGYTF.

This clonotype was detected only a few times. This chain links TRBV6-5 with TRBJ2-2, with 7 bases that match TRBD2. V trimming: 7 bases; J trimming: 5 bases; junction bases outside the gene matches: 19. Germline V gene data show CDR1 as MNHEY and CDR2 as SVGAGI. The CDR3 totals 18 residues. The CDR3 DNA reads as TGTGCCAGCAAATTGAGGAGGGCACGGGGGGTAACGACCGGGGAGCTGTTTTTT. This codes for CASKLRRARGVTTGELFF.

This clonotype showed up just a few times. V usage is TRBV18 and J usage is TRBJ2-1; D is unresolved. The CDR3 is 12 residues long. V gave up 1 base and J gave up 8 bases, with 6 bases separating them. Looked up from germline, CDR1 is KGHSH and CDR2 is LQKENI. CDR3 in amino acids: CASSPRTHEQFF. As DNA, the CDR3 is TGTGCCAGCTCACCACGGACCCATGAGCAGTTCTTC.

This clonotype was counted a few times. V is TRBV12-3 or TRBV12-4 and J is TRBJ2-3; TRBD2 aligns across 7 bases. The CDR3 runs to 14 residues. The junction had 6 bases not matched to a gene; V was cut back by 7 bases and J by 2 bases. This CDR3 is CASMDSGYTDTQYF. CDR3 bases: TGTGCCAGCATGGATAGCGGGTACACAGATACGCAGTATTTT.

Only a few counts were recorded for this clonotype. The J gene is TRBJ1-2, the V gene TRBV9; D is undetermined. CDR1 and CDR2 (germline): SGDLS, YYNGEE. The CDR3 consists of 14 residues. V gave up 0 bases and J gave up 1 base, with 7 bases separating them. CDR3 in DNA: TGTGCCAGCAGCGTAGCTGGCCTTAACTATGGCTACACCTTC. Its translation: CASSVAGLNYGYTF. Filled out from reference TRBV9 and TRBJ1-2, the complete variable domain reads DSGVTQTPKHLITATGQRVTLRCSPRSGDLSVYWYQQSLDQGLQFLIQYYNGEERAKGNILERFSAQQFPDLHSELNLSSLELGDSALYFCASSVAGLNYGYTFGSGTRLTVV.

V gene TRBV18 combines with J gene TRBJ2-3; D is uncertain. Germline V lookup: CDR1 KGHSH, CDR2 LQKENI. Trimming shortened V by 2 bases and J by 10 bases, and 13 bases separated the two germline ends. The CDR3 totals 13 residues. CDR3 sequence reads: CASSPSSDIPQYF. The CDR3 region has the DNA TGTGCCAGCTCACCATCGTCCGATATACCGCAGTATTTT.